The 28 T cell receptor beta chains below were found in one sample sequenced in a study of blood T cell repertoires in COVID-19. Method: immunoSEQ multiplex PCR; TCRdb's copy keeps in-frame clones and lacks some. The sample records fewer than 110,000 clones, approximately 90% being singletons. The sample consisted of peripheral blood. The origin of the receptors is a man aged 50 to 59 with active or convalescent COVID-19.

This clone has a single count. The chain links TRBV4-3 to TRBJ1-6; D not resolved. Germline loops: CDR1 LGHNA, CDR2 YSLEER. V was cut by 3 bases and J by 1 base, with 7 bases left in between. The CDR3 has 15 amino acids. The CDR3 sequence: CASSQSRSYNSPLHF. In nucleotides, the CDR3 is TGCGCCAGCAGCCAGTCCAGGTCCTATAATTCACCCCTCCACTTT.

The V gene is TRBV15, the J gene TRBJ2-1, with D maybe TRBD2 (5 bases). Germline V CDR1 and CDR2: LNHNV, YYDKDF (reference sequence). The V gene lost 0 bases and the J gene lost 6 bases, with 15 bases spanning the gap. The CDR3 is 16 residues long. The CDR3 region is CATSRENSLARNEQFF. In DNA, the CDR3 is TGTGCCACCAGCAGAGAGAATTCTCTAGCCCGCAATGAGCAGTTCTTC.

V usage is TRBV19 and J usage is TRBJ1-5, with a weak D call TRBD1 (6 bases). CDR1 is LNHDA and CDR2 is SQIVND in the germline V gene (reference sequence). This CDR3 region has 17 residues. V was clipped by 4 bases and J by 2 bases, with 18 bases between them. CDR3 in DNA: TGTGCCAGTAGTACCCAGGGACATCGTGGGGGCAATCAGCCCCAGCATTTT. Protein sequence: CASSTQGHRGGNQPQHF. Combining the CDR3 with reference TRBV19 and TRBJ1-5 gives the whole variable domain DGGITQSPKYLFRKEGQNVTLSCEQNLNHDAMYWYRQDPGQGLRLIYYSQIVNDFQKGDIAEGYSVSREKKESFPLTVTSAQKNPTAFYLCASSTQGHRGGNQPQHFGDGTRLSIL.

The rearrangement joins TRBV18 to TRBJ2-6; D gene ambiguous. CDR3 size: 11 residues. Trimming shortened V by 3 bases and J by 13 bases, and 7 bases separated the two germline ends. The germline V gene has CDR1 KGHSH and CDR2 LQKENI. The CDR3: CASSPPGVLTF. The CDR3 nucleotides read TGTGCCAGCTCACCGCCCGGGGTCCTGACTTTC.

This chain links TRBV4-3 with TRBJ1-3, with D maybe TRBD1 (5 bases). CDR3 length: 19 residues. The V end lost 0 bases, the J end lost 0 bases, and 18 bases lay between the germline ends. Germline V gives CDR1 LGHNA, CDR2 YSLEER. The CDR3 here is CASSQEGGGFLVSGNTIYF. For the CDR3, the DNA is TGCGCCAGCAGCCAAGAGGGGGGAGGCTTCCTCGTCTCTGGAAACACCATATATTTT.

The chain combines TRBV30 with TRBJ1-6, with 11 nucleotides matching TRBD1. Trimming at V came to 3 bases and at J to 7 bases, leaving 5 bases not matched to a gene. CDR1 and CDR2 (germline): GTSNPN, SVGIG (reference sequence). This CDR3 is 15 amino acids long. In DNA form, the CDR3 reads TGTGCCTGGAGGTCCTGGACAGGGGGCAATTCACCCCTCCACTTT. It translates to CAWRSWTGGNSPLHF. Full variable domain (rest looked up from reference TRBV30 and TRBJ1-6): SQTIHQWPATLVQPVGSPLSLECTVEGTSNPNLYWYRQAAGRGLQLLFYSVGIGQISSEVPQNLSASRPQDRQFILSSKKLLLSDSGFYLCAWRSWTGGNSPLHFGNGTRLTVT.

The chain has TRBV6-5 and TRBJ2-3, with a possible D match to TRBD2 (5 bases). This CDR3 contains 15 residues. The ends were cut back, 2 bases at V and 0 bases at J, with 9 bases in the middle. From germline, CDR1 is MNHEY and CDR2 SVGAGI. The chain's CDR3 is CASSYEGSSTDTQYF. The CDR3 DNA sequence: TGTGCCAGCAGTTACGAGGGATCTAGCACAGATACGCAGTATTTT.

V gene TRBV7-6 combines with J gene TRBJ2-1; possible D gene TRBD1, 6 bases. CDR3 size: 15 residues. Germline-derived CDR1 and CDR2 are SGHVS and FNYEAQ. Between the trimmed V and J ends, which lost 0 bases and 4 bases, there was a span of 10 bases. The CDR3 reads CASSLARQVYNEQFF. The CDR3 DNA reads as TGTGCCAGCAGCTTAGCGAGACAGGTTTACAATGAGCAGTTCTTC. Full variable domain (rest looked up from reference TRBV7-6 and TRBJ2-1): GAGVSQSPRYKVTKRGQDVALRCDPISGHVSLYWYRQALGQGPEFLTYFNYEAQQDKSGLPNDRFSAERPEGSISTLTIQRTEQRDSAMYRCASSLARQVYNEQFFGPGTRLTVL.

This clone has only a few counts. The chain combines TRBV7-6 with TRBJ2-2; D might be TRBD2 (6 bases). The V end was cut by 1 base, the J end by 0 bases, with 9 bases between. CDR3 size: 16 residues. Germline V CDR1 and CDR2: SGHVS, FNYEAQ. This CDR3 reads CASSLEPSANTGELFF. The CDR3 bases are TGTGCCAGCAGCTTAGAGCCTAGCGCGAACACCGGGGAGCTGTTTTTT. Variable domain in full (rest from reference TRBV7-6 and TRBJ2-2): GAGVSQSPRYKVTKRGQDVALRCDPISGHVSLYWYRQALGQGPEFLTYFNYEAQQDKSGLPNDRFSAERPEGSISTLTIQRTEQRDSAMYRCASSLEPSANTGELFFGEGSRLTVL.

The rearrangement joins TRBV7-2 to TRBJ1-4, with no clear D. V was trimmed by 1 base and J by 5 bases, leaving 8 bases between them. Germline CDR1 is SGHTA and CDR2 is FQGNSA. This CDR3 region has 14 residues. The CDR3 loop reads CASSLGGRNEKLFF. CDR3 DNA sequence: TGTGCCAGCAGCTTAGGAGGAAGGAATGAAAAACTGTTTTTT.

The chain joins TRBV29-1 to TRBJ2-1; 8 nucleotides agree with TRBD2. V was pared by 5 bases and J by 3 bases, with 6 bases of the junction left unmatched. CDR1 and CDR2 from the germline V gene are SQVTM and ANQGSEA. The CDR3 spans 14 residues. CDR3 loop: CSVPPAGGYNEQFF. CDR3 nucleotide sequence: TGCAGCGTTCCTCCGGCGGGAGGCTACAATGAGCAGTTCTTC.

This clone was counted a single time. The rearrangement links TRBV10-3 to TRBJ1-3, with a weak D call TRBD1 (6 bases). The CDR3 consists of 14 residues. CDR1 ENHRY and CDR2 SYGVKD come from the germline V gene. V lost 10 bases and J 2 bases, leaving 15 bases between the germline ends. The CDR3: CATYQGNPGNTIYF. CDR3 bases: TGTGCCACCTATCAGGGGAATCCTGGAAACACCATATATTTT.

The chain has TRBV5-4 and TRBJ2-7; the D gene is possibly TRBD2 (6 bases). The CDR3 is made up of 14 amino acids. V was pared by 1 base and J by 6 bases, with 14 bases between. Germline V gene sequence: CDR1 SGHNT, CDR2 YYREEE (reference sequence). This CDR3 is CASSLKRGAGEQYF. CDR3 in DNA: TGTGCCAGCAGCTTGAAAAGGGGAGCGGGCGAGCAGTACTTC.

This clone was seen more than once but under ten times. A read error may produce the germline difference seen at one junction end. The rearrangement uses TRBV6-5 and TRBJ1-4; D gene unclear. Per germline, CDR1 MNHEY and CDR2 SVGAGI. The CDR3 has 13 residues. The CDR3 is CASSDSRYEKLFF. The CDR3 bases are TGTGCCAGCAGTGACTCCAGGTACGAAAAACTGTTTTTT.

The chain has TRBV3-1 (or the pseudogene TRBV3-2) and TRBJ1-3; TRBD1 might be the D (5 bases). Deletions cut 4 bases from V and 1 base from J, with 8 bases between. The germline gives CDR1 LGHDT, CDR2 YNNKEL (reference sequence). The CDR3 spans 14 residues. This CDR3 is CASSLGDSGNTIYF. The CDR3 coding sequence is TGTGCCAGCAGCCTAGGGGATTCTGGAAACACCATATATTTT.

The chain combines TRBV28 with TRBJ2-7; 10 bases fit TRBD2. V shed 3 bases and J 2 bases; nucleotides not matched to a gene: 10. CDR1 and CDR2 from the germline V gene are MDHEN and SYDVKM. The CDR3 runs to 17 residues. The CDR3 loop is CASSFASGRGRPYEQYF. In DNA, the CDR3 is TGTGCCAGCAGTTTCGCTAGCGGGAGAGGGCGGCCCTACGAGCAGTACTTC.

The rearrangement uses TRBV19 and TRBJ1-3; a weak D match, TRBD1 (6 bases). The ends were cut back, 5 bases at V and 1 base at J, with 15 bases in the middle. The CDR3 sequence is 16 residues long. Per germline, CDR1 LNHDA and CDR2 SQIVND (reference sequence). The CDR3 nucleotides read TGTGCCAGTAGTTCCACAGGGCTAGGATCTGGAAACACCATATATTTT. It specifies CASSSTGLGSGNTIYF.

This clone showed up just once. This chain joins TRBV9 and TRBJ1-1; a possible D gene is TRBD1 (5 bases). In germline, CDR1 is SGDLS, CDR2 YYNGEE. This CDR3 contains 14 residues. The V gene lost 0 bases and the J gene lost 4 bases, with 10 bases spanning the gap. CDR3 region: CASSVVGGGTEAFF. CDR3 nucleotides: TGTGCCAGCAGCGTAGTGGGGGGTGGCACTGAAGCTTTCTTT.

The genes are TRBV24-1 and TRBJ1-5, with D unresolved. V was pared by 5 bases and J by 0 bases, with 13 bases between. The CDR3 spans 16 residues. CDR1 is KGHDR, CDR2 SFDVKD, per germline. CDR3 sequence (DNA): TGTGCCACCAGTGGACGGCAGATAGCTAGCAATCAGCCCCAGCATTTT. Amino acids: CATSGRQIASNQPQHF.

This clone was seen more than once but under ten times. This rearrangement joins TRBV7-9 to TRBJ2-4, with 11 bases aligning to TRBD2. After removal of 5 bases from V and 0 bases from J, the junction contained 12 bases not matched to a gene. Germline V gene sequence: CDR1 SEHNR, CDR2 FQNEAQ (reference sequence). The length of the CDR3 is 19 residues. DNA of the CDR3: TGTGCCAGCAGCCCCGTACCGGGACTAGCGGTAGGAGCCAAAAACATTCAGTACTTC. The encoded protein is CASSPVPGLAVGAKNIQYF.

This clone has a single count. The chain links TRBV2 to TRBJ1-4; D gene ambiguous. Germline V lookup: CDR1 SNHLY, CDR2 FYNNEI. This CDR3 has 11 amino acids. The germline V and J ends were trimmed by 6 bases and 8 bases, with 7 bases remaining between them. Here the CDR3 reads CASSGKEKLFF. The CDR3, as DNA: TGTGCCAGCAGCGGGAAAGAAAAACTGTTTTTT. Based on the CDR3 plus reference TRBV2 and TRBJ1-4, the full variable domain is EPEVTQTPSHQVTQMGQEVILRCVPISNHLYFYWYRQILGQKVEFLVSFYNNEISEKSEIFDDQFSVERPDGSNFTLKIRSTKLEDSAMYFCASSGKEKLFFGSGTQLSVL.

This clone was observed once. The chain employs TRBV7-9 and TRBJ1-1, with D hard to call. This CDR3 region has 12 residues. Trimming cost V 5 bases and J 5 bases, with 9 bases left between them. Germline assignment: CDR1 SEHNR and CDR2 FQNEAQ (reference sequence). The CDR3 nucleotides are TGTGCCAGCAGCCCCCCGGTTACTGAAGCTTTCTTT. Translation: CASSPPVTEAFF. The variable domain in full, completed from reference TRBV7-9 and TRBJ1-1, reads DTGVSQNPRHKITKRGQNVTFRCDPISEHNRLYWYRQTLGQGPEFLTYFQNEAQLEKSRLLSDRFSAERPKGSFSTLEIQRTEQGDSAMYLCASSPPVTEAFFGQGTRLTVV.

The J gene is TRBJ2-3, the V gene TRBV7-9; TRBD1 aligns across 11 bases. The length of the CDR3 is 15 residues. The germline CDR1 and CDR2 sequences are SEHNR and FQNEAQ (reference sequence). The V gene end was trimmed by 5 bases and the J gene end by 1 base; junction bases not matched to a gene: 2. DNA for the CDR3: TGTGCCAGCAGCCGGACAGGGGGCGGCACAGATACGCAGTATTTT. Protein sequence: CASSRTGGGTDTQYF.

This clone showed up just once. CDR3 in amino acids: CASSLSVTEETQYF. Written as DNA, the CDR3 is TGTGCCAGCAGCTTATCGGTCACAGAAGAGACCCAGTACTTC. V usage is TRBV7-2 and J usage is TRBJ2-5; D is unclear. The germline V gene has CDR1 SGHTA and CDR2 FQGNSA. The CDR3 is made up of 14 amino acids. Trimming took off 2 bases at V and 3 bases at J, with 10 bases between the two ends.

This clone was seen a few times. The V call is TRBV6-6, the J call TRBJ1-2; maybe TRBD1 (6 bases). The CDR3 runs to 12 residues. V was pared by 6 bases and J by 7 bases, with 12 bases between. Germline V gives CDR1 MNHNY, CDR2 SVGAGI (reference sequence). This CDR3 is CASSPGEGGYTF. For the CDR3, the DNA is TGTGCCAGCAGCCCAGGGGAGGGTGGCTACACCTTC.

This chain uses TRBV3-1 (or the pseudogene TRBV3-2) with TRBJ2-2, with D possibly TRBD1 on 7 matching bases. Germline V gene sequence: CDR1 LGHDT, CDR2 YNNKEL (reference sequence). The CDR3 is 16 amino acids. The germline V and J ends were trimmed by 3 bases and 2 bases, with 13 bases remaining between them. The CDR3 nucleotides are TGTGCCAGCAGCCATCAACAGGGGACTAACACCGGGGAGCTGTTTTTT. Its translation is CASSHQQGTNTGELFF.

This chain uses TRBV5-4 with TRBJ1-2, with a tentative D call TRBD1 (5 bases). V lost 4 bases and J lost 5, with 12 bases in between. This CDR3 is built from 13 residues. Per the germline V gene, CDR1 is SGHNT and CDR2 is YYREEE (reference sequence). CDR3 in DNA: TGTGCCAGCAGCGCAATAACAGGTTATGGCTACACCTTC. This sequence encodes CASSAITGYGYTF.

The chain combines TRBV18 with TRBJ1-3; D may be TRBD1 (6 bases). Germline V gene data show CDR1 as KGHSH and CDR2 as LQKENI. The CDR3 covers 15 residues. Trimming took off 4 bases at V and 0 bases at J, with 10 bases between the two ends. This CDR3 is CASSQGHNSGNTIYF. The CDR3 nucleotides are TGTGCCAGCTCACAGGGACACAACTCTGGAAACACCATATATTTT.